This T cell receptor (beta chain) was captured by sequencing in a study of blood T cell repertoires in COVID-19. This CDR3 has 15 residues. The germline gives CDR1 MGHRA, CDR2 YSYEKL. V dropped 3 bases and J dropped 5 bases, with 15 bases sitting between them. TCRdb's copy holds only in-frame clones and misses some; the assay was immunoSEQ multiplex PCR. The table shows about 35,000 clones, with around 80% occurring only once. The V and J genes are TRBV4-1 and TRBJ2-3; D is perhaps TRBD1 (6 bases). The sequenced material came from peripheral blood. This sequence originates from a man older than 75 with active or convalescent COVID-19. The CDR3 loop is CASSQSMGAGDTQYF. The CDR3 nucleotides read TGCGCCAGCAGCCAGAGCATGGGGGCCGGAGATACGCAGTATTTT.